This TCR beta chain was identified in a study of T cells of healthy individuals. This clonotype occurred many times. Germline lookup yields CDR1 SGHAT and CDR2 FQNNGV. V was cut by 8 bases and J by 1 base, with 17 bases left in between. The CDR3 has 16 amino acids. TCRdb ran MiXCR on the 5' RACE reads and lists one entry per CDR3 protein. The sample has about 40,000 distinct CDR3 sequences, about 4.5% seen once. This chain uses TRBV11-2 with TRBJ2-2, with D perhaps matching TRBD1 (6 bases). The receptor was isolated from a human donor in good health. The CDR3 nucleotides read TGTGCCAGCCCTGCTAACCCGGGACAGAACACCGGGGAGCTGTTTTTT. Translating it yields CASPANPGQNTGELFF. Complete variable domain (other parts from reference TRBV11-2 and TRBJ2-2): EAGVAQSPRYKIIEKRQSVAFWCNPISGHATLYWYQQILGQGPKLLIQFQNNGVVDDSQLPKDRFSAERLKGVDSTLKIQPAKLEDSAVYLCASPANPGQNTGELFFGEGSRLTVL.